These 2 T cell receptor beta chains were sequenced from one sample in a study of CD8+ T cells in alopecia areata. Extracted RNA was reverse transcribed into cDNA, the sequencing template. The protocol was immunoSEQ multiplex PCR, while the TCRdb copy is restricted to in-frame clones and leaves out a portion. Among 200,000 to 250,000 clones, 64% were seen once, and the ten largest hold more than 3.5%. Treatment noted: oral pan-JAK inhibitor, 5-10 mg twice daily. The sequences come from CD4+ T cells sorted from blood, collected at week 4, from a patient treated with tofacitinib. Receptors were obtained from a human donor with alopecia areata.

The gene calls are TRBV27 and TRBJ1-5; D gene unclear. The CDR3 sequence is 14 residues long. V lost 3 bases and J lost 2, with 8 bases in between. Germline CDR1 is MNHEY and CDR2 is SMNVEV (reference sequence). The CDR3 sequence is CASSFSTGNQPQHF. The DNA for the CDR3 is TGTGCCAGCAGTTTCAGCACGGGCAATCAGCCCCAGCATTTT.

This chain links TRBV7-2 with TRBJ2-5; a weak D match, TRBD1 (6 bases). Deletions cut 1 base from V and 11 bases from J, with 11 bases between. Germline V lookup: CDR1 SGHTA, CDR2 FQGNSA. This CDR3 region has 12 residues. The CDR3 DNA sequence: TGTGCCAGCAGCTTAGTTTGGGGGCGTCAGTACTTC. Encoded protein: CASSLVWGRQYF.